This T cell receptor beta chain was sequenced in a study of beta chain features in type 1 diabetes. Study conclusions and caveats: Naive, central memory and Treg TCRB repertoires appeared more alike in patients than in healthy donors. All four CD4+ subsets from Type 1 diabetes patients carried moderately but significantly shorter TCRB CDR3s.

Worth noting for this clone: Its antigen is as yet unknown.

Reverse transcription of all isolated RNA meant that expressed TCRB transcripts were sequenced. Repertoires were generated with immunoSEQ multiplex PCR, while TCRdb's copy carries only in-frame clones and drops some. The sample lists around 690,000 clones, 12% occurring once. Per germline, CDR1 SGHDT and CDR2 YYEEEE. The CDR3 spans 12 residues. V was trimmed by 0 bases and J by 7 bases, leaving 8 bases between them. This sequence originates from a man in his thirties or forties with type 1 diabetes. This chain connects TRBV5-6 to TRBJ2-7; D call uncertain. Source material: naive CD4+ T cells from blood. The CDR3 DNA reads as TGTGCCAGCAGCTTGGAGAGTTGGGAGCAGTACTTC. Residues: CASSLESWEQYF. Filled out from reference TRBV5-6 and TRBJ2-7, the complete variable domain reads DAGVTQSPTHLIKTRGQQVTLRCSPKSGHDTVSWYQQALGQGPQFIFQYYEEEERQRGNFPDRFSGHQFPNYSSELNVNALLLGDSALYLCASSLESWEQYFGPGTRLTVT.